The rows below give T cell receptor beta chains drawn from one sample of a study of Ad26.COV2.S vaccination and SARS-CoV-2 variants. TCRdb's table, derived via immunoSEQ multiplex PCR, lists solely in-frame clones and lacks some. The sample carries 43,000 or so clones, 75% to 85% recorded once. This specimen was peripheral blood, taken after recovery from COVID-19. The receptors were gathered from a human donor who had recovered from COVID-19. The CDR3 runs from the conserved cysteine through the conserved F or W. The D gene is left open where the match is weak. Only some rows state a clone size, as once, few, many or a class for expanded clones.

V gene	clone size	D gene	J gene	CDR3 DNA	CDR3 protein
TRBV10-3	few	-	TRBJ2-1	TGTGCCATCAGGGGTCTTAGTGAGCAGTTCTTC	CAIRGLSEQFF
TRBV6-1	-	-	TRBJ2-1	TGTGCCAGCAGTGATAGGTACCTCGATGAGCAGTTCTTC	CASSDRYLDEQFF
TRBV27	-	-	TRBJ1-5	TGTGCCAGCAGTTTCAGGGGATCTGATCAGCCCCAGCATTTT	CASSFRGSDQPQHF
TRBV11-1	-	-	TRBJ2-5	TGTGCCAGCAGCTTCATTCATGGGGGTTTGGATGAGACCCAGTACTTC	CASSFIHGGLDETQYF
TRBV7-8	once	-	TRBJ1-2	TGTGCCAGTGGAGATGGCTACACCTTC	CASGDGYTF
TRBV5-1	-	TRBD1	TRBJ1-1	TGCGCCAGCAGCTTGAACACCCCGGGACAGGGGGCCCCCCAGGCTTTCTTT	CASSLNTPGQGAPQAFF
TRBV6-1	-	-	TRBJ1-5	TGTGCCAGCAGTGAACCATCTGGGGGTCAGCCCCAGCATTTT	CASSEPSGGQPQHF
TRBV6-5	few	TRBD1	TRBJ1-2	TGTGCCAGCACGGGGGGTGGGACAGGCATCTATGGCTACACCTTC	CASTGGGTGIYGYTF
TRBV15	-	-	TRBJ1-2	TGTGCCACCAGCAGAGACGCTACCGAGGGTGGCTACACCTTC	CATSRDATEGGYTF
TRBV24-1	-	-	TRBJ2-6	TGTGCCACCAGTGGGGCGTCTGGGGCCAACGTCCTGACTTTC	CATSGASGANVLTF
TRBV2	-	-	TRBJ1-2	TGTGCCAGCAGACAACAGGTAGACTATGGCTACACCTTC	CASRQQVDYGYTF
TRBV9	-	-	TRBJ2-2	TGTGCCAGCAGCGTGACAGGGACTATGACCGGGGAGCTGTTTTTT	CASSVTGTMTGELFF
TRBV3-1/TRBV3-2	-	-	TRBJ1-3	TGTGCCAGCAGCCAGGAAGGTTTCTCTGGAAACACCATATATTTT	CASSQEGFSGNTIYF
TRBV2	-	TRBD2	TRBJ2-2	TGTGCCAGCGGGGCTAGCGGGGGGGCGGAGACCGGGGAGCTGTTTTTT	CASGASGGAETGELFF
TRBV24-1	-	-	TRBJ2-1	TGTGCCACCAGTGATTTGAGCGGCACCTACAATGAGCAGTTCTTC	CATSDLSGTYNEQFF
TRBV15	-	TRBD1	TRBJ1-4	TGTGCCACCAGCAGTTTGGCGGACAGGGTCGGCGAAAAACTGTTTTTT	CATSSLADRVGEKLFF
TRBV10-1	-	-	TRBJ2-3	TGCGCCAGCAGTGTAGCGGATTCGACCCCGCAGTATTTT	CASSVADSTPQYF
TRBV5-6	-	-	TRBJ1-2	TGTGCCAGCAGCTTGAGAGGAAACTATGGCTACACCTTC	CASSLRGNYGYTF
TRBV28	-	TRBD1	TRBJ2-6	TGTGCCAGCAGTGGCCCTCCGGGACAGGGGGGGTCTGGGGCCAACGTCCTGACTTTC	CASSGPPGQGGSGANVLTF
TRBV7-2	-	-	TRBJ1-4	TGTGCCAGCAGCTCTCAGGGTCGAACTAATGAAAAACTGTTTTTT	CASSSQGRTNEKLFF
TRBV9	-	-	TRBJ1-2	TGTGCCAGCAGCGTAGGCCAAAATGGCTACACCTTC	CASSVGQNGYTF
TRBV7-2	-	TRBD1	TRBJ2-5	TGTGCCAGCAGCTCGCGGACAGGGGAAGAGACCCAGTACTTC	CASSSRTGEETQYF
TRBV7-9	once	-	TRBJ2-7	TGTGCCAGCAGCTTAATGAGGGGGGGAGGCGAGCAGTACTTC	CASSLMRGGGEQYF
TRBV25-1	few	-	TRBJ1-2	TGTGCCAGCTCGTTGGGGAGCGCACCTGGCTACACCTTC	CASSLGSAPGYTF
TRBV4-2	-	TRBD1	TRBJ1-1	TGTGCCAGCAGTCGACAGGGGATTGCCTCGAACACTGAAGCTTTCTTT	CASSRQGIASNTEAFF
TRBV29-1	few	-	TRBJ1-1	TGCAGCGCCCCTTGGAGCCGGGACACTGAAGCTTTCTTT	CSAPWSRDTEAFF
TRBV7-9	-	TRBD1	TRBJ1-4	TGTGCCAGCAGCCTGCCGGGACAGGGTTTTAATGAAAAACTGTTTTTT	CASSLPGQGFNEKLFF
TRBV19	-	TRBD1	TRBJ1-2	TGTGCCAGTAGTACGAATGCACAGGGGGCGGGAACCTACACCTTC	CASSTNAQGAGTYTF
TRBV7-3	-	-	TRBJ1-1	TGTGCCAGCAGTATAGGTTTGAACACTGAAGCTTTCTTT	CASSIGLNTEAFF
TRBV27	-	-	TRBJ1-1	TGTGCCAGCAGTTTAGGCTTCGGCACTGAAGCTTTCTTT	CASSLGFGTEAFF
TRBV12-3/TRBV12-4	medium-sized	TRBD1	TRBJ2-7	TGTGCCAGCAGTGGCTGGGACAGCCACGAGCAGTACTTC	CASSGWDSHEQYF
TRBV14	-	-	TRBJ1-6	TGTGCCAGCAGCCCTCAGGGCTCCTATAATTCACCCCTCCACTTT	CASSPQGSYNSPLHF
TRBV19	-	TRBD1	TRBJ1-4	TGTGCCAGTAGTAAACCGGGACAGGGAATTGAAAAACTGTTTTTT	CASSKPGQGIEKLFF
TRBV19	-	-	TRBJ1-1	TGTGCCAGTAGCCCGGTGTGGGCGGGGGCTTTCTTT	CASSPVWAGAFF
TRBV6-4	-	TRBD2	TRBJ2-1	TGTGCCAGCAGTGACTCGGGACTAGCCCGAGAGCATGAGCAGTTCTTC	CASSDSGLAREHEQFF
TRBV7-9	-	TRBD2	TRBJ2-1	TGTGCCAGCAGCCCTACTAGCGGGGGTTACAATGAGCAGTTCTTC	CASSPTSGGYNEQFF
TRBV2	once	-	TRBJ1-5	TGTGCCAGCAGTCAACAGGGAGATCGCAATCAGCCCCAGCATTTT	CASSQQGDRNQPQHF